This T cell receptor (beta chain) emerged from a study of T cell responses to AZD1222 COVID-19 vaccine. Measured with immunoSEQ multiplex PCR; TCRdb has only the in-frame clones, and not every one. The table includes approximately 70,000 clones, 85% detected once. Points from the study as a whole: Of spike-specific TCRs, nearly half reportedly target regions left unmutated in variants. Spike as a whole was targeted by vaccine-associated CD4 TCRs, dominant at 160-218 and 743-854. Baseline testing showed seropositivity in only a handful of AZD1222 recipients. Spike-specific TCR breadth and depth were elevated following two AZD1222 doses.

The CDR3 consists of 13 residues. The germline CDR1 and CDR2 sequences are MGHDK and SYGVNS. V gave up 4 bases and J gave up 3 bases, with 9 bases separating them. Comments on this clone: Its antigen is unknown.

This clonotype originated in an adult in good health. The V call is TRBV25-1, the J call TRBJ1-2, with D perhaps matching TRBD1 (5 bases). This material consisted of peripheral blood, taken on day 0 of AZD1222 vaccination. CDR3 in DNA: TGTGCCAGCAGTGTAACAGGTCACTATGGCTACACCTTC. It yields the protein CASSVTGHYGYTF.